This T cell receptor (beta chain) emerged from a study of T-cell memory formation after mild COVID-19. Study in general: Largely, TCR clusters stayed within a single donor. Findings and limits, study-wide: Mainly in CM and EM were contracting CD4+ clones; CD8+ were in EMRA. Several responding clones turned up in pre-infection memory, indicating that cross-reactive memory may have taken part. Whereas later expanders leaned CD4+, clones contracting day 15 to 85 showed a balanced CD4/CD8 makeup.

TCRdb reprocessed the 5' RACE reads via MiXCR and lists one record per CDR3 protein. The sample holds around 200,000 distinct CDR3 sequences, 27% seen once. This clonotype was detected a few times. Its matching antigen is unknown. This receptor was identified in an adult woman who had mild COVID-19 (a few samples of this study predate the infection). Cell type and time point are not known. The specimen sequenced was PBMCs or a T cell subset sorted from them (not recorded which).

Here the CDR3 reads CASSYTAGGAFF. CDR3 DNA: TGTGCCAGCAGTTACACCGCAGGGGGAGCTTTCTTT. This chain links TRBV6-2 or TRBV6-3 with TRBJ1-1, with 7 bases matching TRBD1. V lost 2 bases to trimming and J lost 10 bases; unmatched junction nucleotides: 4. The V gene's germline CDR1 is MNHEY and CDR2 SVGEGT. This CDR3 is built from 12 residues.